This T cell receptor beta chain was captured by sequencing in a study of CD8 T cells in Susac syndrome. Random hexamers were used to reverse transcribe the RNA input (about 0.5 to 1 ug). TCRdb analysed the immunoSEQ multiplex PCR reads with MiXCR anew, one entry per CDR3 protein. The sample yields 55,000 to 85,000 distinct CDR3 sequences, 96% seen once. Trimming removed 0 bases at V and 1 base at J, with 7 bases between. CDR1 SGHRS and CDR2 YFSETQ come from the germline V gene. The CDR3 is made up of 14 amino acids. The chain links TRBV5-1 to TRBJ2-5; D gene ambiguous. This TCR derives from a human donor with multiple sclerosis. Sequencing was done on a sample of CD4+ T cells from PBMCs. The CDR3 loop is CASSLDHRQETQYF. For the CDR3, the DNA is TGCGCCAGCAGCTTGGATCACCGCCAAGAGACCCAGTACTTC.